Below are 31 T cell receptor beta chains sequenced from a single sample in a study of CD8+ T cells in alopecia areata. Extracted RNA was reverse transcribed into cDNA, the sequencing template. The method was immunoSEQ multiplex PCR; TCRdb's version includes in-frame clones alone and lacks a portion of them. The data show tens of thousands of clones, roughly half seen once. The material sequenced was NKG2D-high CD8+ T cells sorted from blood. These TCRs come from a human donor with alopecia areata.

This clone was counted only a few times. The rearrangement joins TRBV29-1 to TRBJ1-1, with D possibly TRBD1 on 5 matching bases. The V end lost 8 bases, the J end lost 4 bases, and 17 bases lay between the germline ends. Germline V lookup: CDR1 SQVTM, CDR2 ANQGSEA. CDR3 length: 13 amino acids. In nucleotides, the CDR3 is TGCAGCATTTTTTCTCCGGGGGTCACTGAAGCTTTCTTT. Amino acid sequence: CSIFSPGVTEAFF.

This clone appeared a few times. The CDR3 loop reads CATKTVRTNYNEQFF. The CDR3 nucleotides are TGTGCCACCAAGACCGTCAGAACCAACTACAATGAGCAGTTCTTC. The rearrangement joins TRBV28 to TRBJ2-1; D uncertain. The ends were cut back, 10 bases at V and 3 bases at J, with 19 bases in the middle. Germline-derived CDR1 and CDR2 are MDHEN and SYDVKM. This CDR3 is built from 15 residues.

This chain connects TRBV30 to TRBJ2-5; perhaps D is TRBD1 or TRBD2 (5 bases each). The J call may be wrong; the DNA end is better matched by TRBJ2-7. There are 14 residues in the CDR3. Germline V gives CDR1 GTSNPN, CDR2 SVGIG (reference sequence). The CDR3 region has the DNA TGTGCCTGGAGTCTTGCCGGGACGACCTACGAGCAGTACTTC. Its protein is CAWSLAGTTYEQYF.

The rearrangement joins TRBV4-1 to TRBJ1-2; D gene ambiguous. Trimming shortened V by 1 base and J by 8 bases, and 14 bases separated the two germline ends. CDR1 is MGHRA, CDR2 YSYEKL, per germline. CDR3 length equals 14 residues. Here the CDR3 reads CASSQASTQWGYTF. CDR3 DNA sequence: TGCGCCAGCAGCCAAGCTTCCACCCAATGGGGCTACACCTTC.

The rearrangement uses TRBV29-1 and TRBJ2-1, with D perhaps TRBD1 (5 bases). The V end was cut by 2 bases, the J end by 8 bases, with 7 bases between. This CDR3 region has 11 residues. CDR1 SQVTM and CDR2 ANQGSEA come from the germline V gene. This chain's CDR3 is CSVEIGDEQFF. The CDR3 bases are TGCAGCGTTGAAATAGGGGATGAGCAGTTCTTC.

The chain recombines TRBV5-6 with TRBJ1-4, with D uncertain. Looked up from germline, CDR1 is SGHDT and CDR2 is YYEEEE. Trimming cost V 0 bases and J 3 bases, with 12 bases left between them. This CDR3 region has 16 residues. The CDR3 spells CASSLGVAVANEKLFF. In DNA, the CDR3 is TGTGCCAGCAGCTTGGGGGTCGCTGTGGCTAATGAAAAACTGTTTTTT.

The chain employs TRBV29-1 and TRBJ2-7; 10 bases are a match to TRBD2. CDR3 size: 13 residues. CDR1 and CDR2 from the germline V gene are SQVTM and ANQGSEA. V trimming: 5 bases; J trimming: 5 bases; junction bases outside the gene matches: 6. The CDR3 DNA reads as TGCAGCGTTTCGAGCGGGGGGGCCGACGAGCAGTACTTC. The encoded protein is CSVSSGGADEQYF.

V and J are TRBV6-5 and TRBJ2-7; TRBD2 matches 8 bases. J gave up 1 base and V 0 bases, and 5 bases lay outside the gene matches. CDR3 size: 16 residues. Per the germline V gene, CDR1 is MNHEY and CDR2 is SVGAGI. CDR3 DNA: TGTGCCAGCAGTTACTCTCCTAGCGGGCTATCCTACGAGCAGTACTTC. Protein sequence: CASSYSPSGLSYEQYF.

J is TRBJ2-5 and V is TRBV30; D is possibly TRBD2 (5 bases). This CDR3 spans 12 amino acids. Trimming shortened V by 3 bases and J by 5 bases, and 10 bases separated the two germline ends. Germline V lookup: CDR1 GTSNPN, CDR2 SVGIG (reference sequence). DNA for the CDR3: TGTGCCTGGAGCGCCGAGCGGGAGACCCAGTACTTC. Its protein product is CAWSAERETQYF.

V gene TRBV27 combines with J gene TRBJ2-7, with D possibly called TRBD1 or TRBD2 (5 bases each). There are 13 residues in the CDR3. Germline CDR1 MNHEY, CDR2 SMNVEV (reference sequence). The V and J ends lost 2 bases and 7 bases respectively, with 12 bases between them. CDR3 residues: CASSLGAGWEQYF. The CDR3 DNA is TGTGCCAGCAGTTTAGGGGCGGGCTGGGAGCAGTACTTC.

A few counts support this clone. This rearrangement joins TRBV29-1 to TRBJ2-2; D is perhaps TRBD1 or TRBD2 (6 bases each). CDR1 SQVTM and CDR2 ANQGSEA come from the germline V gene. This CDR3 has 16 residues. The V and J ends lost 8 bases and 0 bases respectively, with 19 bases between them. This CDR3 is CSMIKAGHTNTGELFF. DNA for the CDR3: TGCAGCATGATAAAGGCGGGACACACGAACACCGGGGAGCTGTTTTTT.

This clone has only a few counts. J is TRBJ2-1 and V is TRBV13, with D possibly TRBD1 on 5 matching bases. This CDR3 is built from 13 residues. The germline V and J ends were trimmed by 0 bases and 7 bases, with 7 bases remaining between them. Germline CDR1 reads PRHDT; CDR2 reads FYEKMQ (reference sequence). The CDR3 here is CASSLGNRNEQFF. The CDR3 nucleotides are TGTGCCAGCAGCTTAGGAAACAGGAATGAGCAGTTCTTC.

The genes are TRBV5-6 and TRBJ2-7; 9 nucleotides match TRBD1. Trimming at V came to 1 base and at J to 2 bases, leaving 7 bases not matched to a gene. This CDR3 spans 16 amino acids. Germline CDR1 SGHDT, CDR2 YYEEEE. The CDR3 DNA follows: TGTGCCAGCAGCTTGAGTCGGGACAGGGAGGCCTACGAGCAGTACTTC. Encoded protein: CASSLSRDREAYEQYF.

The V call is TRBV27, the J call TRBJ1-4; D is possibly TRBD1 (5 bases). CDR3 size: 14 residues. With 5 bases removed from V and 8 bases from J, the gap between germline ends came to 15 bases. Germline V CDR1 and CDR2: MNHEY, SMNVEV (reference sequence). In DNA form, the CDR3 reads TGTGCCAGCAGTAAGGACCTGGGACGGGAAAAACTGTTTTTT. Translating it yields CASSKDLGREKLFF.

This clone has just a few counts. The chain joins TRBV29-1 to TRBJ2-7, with D perhaps assigned TRBD1 or TRBD2 (5 bases each). Between the trimmed V and J ends, which lost 1 base and 0 bases, there was a span of 16 bases. Germline CDR1 and CDR2: SQVTM and ANQGSEA. The CDR3 length is 16 residues. CDR3 amino acids: CSVEGPVRDDSYEQYF. The CDR3 DNA reads TGCAGCGTTGAAGGCCCGGTGAGGGACGACTCCTACGAGCAGTACTTC.

The rearrangement links TRBV2 to TRBJ2-1; D not resolved. Germline values: CDR1 SNHLY, CDR2 FYNNEI. Trimming removed 3 bases from V and 0 bases from J, with 21 bases in between. There are 19 residues in the CDR3. The CDR3 sequence is CASSDGMMTSRSSYNEQFF. CDR3 nucleotides: TGTGCCAGCAGTGACGGTATGATGACATCCAGGAGCTCCTACAATGAGCAGTTCTTC.

The chain has TRBV27 and TRBJ2-1; D remains ambiguous. The CDR3 contains 12 residues. Trimming removed 5 bases from V and 9 bases from J, with 11 bases in between. The germline V gene encodes CDR1 MNHEY and CDR2 SMNVEV (reference sequence). The DNA for the CDR3 is TGTGCCAGCAGTATTAGCACGGGTGAGCAGTTCTTC. It specifies CASSISTGEQFF.

This clone was counted a few times. The CDR3 here is CAWAGGNNEQFF. In DNA form, the CDR3 reads TGTGCCTGGGCTGGTGGGAACAATGAGCAGTTCTTC. The gene calls are TRBV30 and TRBJ2-1; no definite D call. Trimming cost V 5 bases and J 5 bases, with 10 bases left between them. CDR3 size: 12 residues. The germline V gene encodes CDR1 GTSNPN and CDR2 SVGIG (reference sequence).

The V and J genes are TRBV28 and TRBJ2-7, with 10 bases fitting TRBD1. Trimming removed 1 base from V and 5 bases from J; junction bases left unmatched: 8. This CDR3 contains 16 residues. Germline CDR1 is MDHEN and CDR2 is SYDVKM. This CDR3 reads CASSLFTGQGRNEQYF. The DNA of the CDR3 is TGTGCCAGCAGTTTATTCACGGGACAGGGGAGGAACGAGCAGTACTTC. Full variable domain (outside the CDR3, taken from reference TRBV28 and TRBJ2-7): DVKVTQSSRYLVKRTGEKVFLECVQDMDHENMFWYRQDPGLGLRLIYFSYDVKMKEKGDIPEGYSVSREKKERFSLILESASTNQTSMYLCASSLFTGQGRNEQYFGPGTRLTVT.

This rearrangement joins TRBV5-1 to TRBJ1-2, with a possible D match to TRBD1 (5 bases). The V gene's germline CDR1 is SGHRS and CDR2 YFSETQ. The CDR3 contains 14 residues. Trimming removed 3 bases from V and 0 bases from J, with 9 bases in between. CDR3 amino acids: CASSSGTANYGYTF. Written as DNA, the CDR3 is TGCGCCAGCAGCTCCGGGACGGCTAACTATGGCTACACCTTC.

J is TRBJ2-7 and V is TRBV7-9; TRBD1 is a possible D gene (5 bases). Per germline, CDR1 SEHNR and CDR2 FQNEAQ (reference sequence). The CDR3 is 11 amino acids. Trimming pared 5 bases from V and 7 bases from J, leaving 9 bases between. The CDR3 nucleotides read TGTGCCAGCAGCCCCTGGACAGAGCAGTACTTC. Amino acid sequence: CASSPWTEQYF.

This chain connects TRBV30 to TRBJ2-5; 8 positions agree with TRBD1. The germline CDR1 and CDR2 sequences are GTSNPN and SVGIG (reference sequence). The CDR3 is 14 residues long. V lost 3 bases to trimming and J lost 4 bases; unmatched junction nucleotides: 7. CDR3 region: CAWSQRTGTETQYF. CDR3 nucleotides: TGTGCCTGGAGCCAAAGGACAGGGACAGAGACCCAGTACTTC.

This clone occurred a few times. This sequence joins TRBV29-1 and TRBJ2-7; D perhaps matches TRBD2 (6 bases). Germline CDR1 SQVTM, CDR2 ANQGSEA. The CDR3 is 12 residues long. V gave up 5 bases and J gave up 7 bases, with 15 bases separating them. Here the CDR3 reads CSVKGGNGEQYF. DNA for the CDR3: TGCAGCGTTAAAGGCGGGAATGGGGAGCAGTACTTC.

This clone was counted a single time. The chain combines TRBV30 with TRBJ2-7; possible D gene TRBD2, 6 bases. In germline, CDR1 is GTSNPN, CDR2 SVGIG (reference sequence). The ends were cut back, 8 bases at V and 2 bases at J, with 16 bases in the middle. The CDR3 covers 13 residues. In DNA, the CDR3 is TGTGCCGTCCCGGGCGGAGGGCCCTACGAGCAGTACTTC. Its protein is CAVPGGGPYEQYF.

The chain couples TRBV27 to TRBJ2-1; perhaps TRBD1 as D (6 bases). V was cut by 7 bases and J by 7 bases, with 11 bases left in between. Germline assignment: CDR1 MNHEY and CDR2 SMNVEV (reference sequence). This CDR3 spans 12 amino acids. The CDR3 loop is CASMDRGNEQFF. The DNA of the CDR3 is TGTGCCAGCATGGATAGGGGGAATGAGCAGTTCTTC.

This clone was detected a few times. The chain recombines TRBV28 with TRBJ2-7, with D tentatively TRBD1 (6 bases). The CDR3 length is 11 residues. CDR1 MDHEN and CDR2 SYDVKM come from the germline V gene. Trimming shortened V by 5 bases and J by 6 bases, and 8 bases separated the two germline ends. CDR3 bases: TGTGCCAGCAGTACACAGGGCGAGCAGTACTTC. Translating it yields CASSTQGEQYF.

V is TRBV9 and J is TRBJ1-4; perhaps TRBD1 as D (5 bases). V lost 4 bases, J lost 4 bases, and 8 bases lay in between. Looked up from germline, CDR1 is SGDLS and CDR2 is YYNGEE. The CDR3 consists of 13 residues. This CDR3 reads CASSPGGNEKLFF. The CDR3 DNA sequence: TGTGCCAGCAGCCCGGGGGGTAATGAAAAACTGTTTTTT.

The chain uses TRBV2 and TRBJ2-2; 7 bases agree with TRBD1. The CDR3 has 13 amino acids. From germline, CDR1 is SNHLY and CDR2 FYNNEI. J lost 6 bases, V lost 8 bases, and 6 bases had no gene match. CDR3 DNA: TGTGCCAGCGTATTGGGGACAGCCGGGGAGCTGTTTTTT. Its translation: CASVLGTAGELFF.

This chain links TRBV29-1 with TRBJ2-3, with D unclear. The CDR3 loop spans 13 amino acids. Germline CDR1 SQVTM, CDR2 ANQGSEA. Trimming cost V 5 bases and J 2 bases, with 11 bases left between them. CDR3 residues: CSVQLSNTDTQYF. The CDR3 DNA sequence: TGCAGCGTTCAACTTAGCAACACAGATACGCAGTATTTT.

The chain carries TRBV18 and TRBJ2-5, with D maybe TRBD2 (5 bases). This CDR3 contains 14 residues. The ends were cut back, 0 bases at V and 5 bases at J, with 10 bases in the middle. Germline CDR1 and CDR2: KGHSH and LQKENI. The CDR3 nucleotides are TGTGCCAGCTCACCACCGGAGGCTGCGGAGACCCAGTACTTC. It codes for CASSPPEAAETQYF. The full variable domain, rest sourced from reference TRBV18 and TRBJ2-5, is NAGVMQNPRHLVRRRGQEARLRCSPMKGHSHVYWYRQLPEEGLKFMVYLQKENIIDESGMPKERFSAEFPKEGPSILRIQQVVRGDSAAYFCASSPPEAAETQYFGPGTRLLVL.

This chain uses TRBV29-1 with TRBJ2-1; 7 nucleotides line up with TRBD1. The CDR3 covers 13 residues. The trim removed 6 bases at V and 2 bases at J, leaving 4 bases unmatched. Germline-derived CDR1 and CDR2 are SQVTM and ANQGSEA. Here the CDR3 reads CSVTGSTYNEQFF. The CDR3 nucleotides are TGCAGCGTGACAGGGTCCACCTACAATGAGCAGTTCTTC.